This T cell receptor beta chain was recorded in a study of long-term antiretroviral therapy in people with HIV. Every participant with HIV received treatment in the United States. This CDR3 is built from 20 residues. Trimming pared 0 bases from V and 0 bases from J, leaving 20 bases between. The germline V gene has CDR1 LGHNA and CDR2 YSLEER. Points on this clone: What it binds is unknown.

Sequencing relied on immunoSEQ assay v3.0, run at survey level. Sequenced by immunoSEQ multiplex PCR; TCRdb stores in-frame clones only, minus some. The table has 20,000 to 25,000 clones, around 81% seen once. Study-level findings and limits: Gathering of blood took place between the mid-2000s and the late 2010s, possibly under older ART regimens.

Sequenced here: unsorted PBMCs, sampled 1.5 years after starting antiretroviral therapy. This sequence originates from a man between 25 and 39 years old with HIV. V and J are TRBV4-3 and TRBJ1-4; no firm D call. The CDR3 spells CASSQDVGVYPLTTNEKLFF. CDR3 coding DNA: TGCGCCAGCAGCCAAGATGTAGGAGTGTACCCCCTAACAACTAATGAAAAACTGTTTTTT.